This TCR beta chain was recovered during a study of T cell responses to AZD1222 COVID-19 vaccine. TCRdb's copy holds only in-frame clones and misses some; the assay was immunoSEQ multiplex PCR. The sample gives around 89,000 clones, around 89% of which show up once; 5.5% is in the top ten. As regards this clone: Its antigen remains unknown.

V was shortened by 5 bases and J by 5 bases, with 15 bases between the two germline ends. This CDR3 has 14 amino acids. The V gene's germline CDR1 is SGHTA and CDR2 FQGNSA. Whole-study findings and limits: Reportedly, nearly half of unique spike TCRs recognized epitopes outside B.1.351/B.1.1.7 mutations.

Pooling of second doses given at about 4 or about 12 weeks was done. V usage is TRBV7-2 and J usage is TRBJ1-1; no definite D call. The receptor's source is an adult who received the AZD1222 COVID-19 vaccine. The source material was peripheral blood, sampled 28 days after the second AZD1222 dose. CDR3 sequence (DNA): TGTGCCAGCAGCCAGAGGGTGTCGCTAACTGAAGCTTTCTTT. It translates to CASSQRVSLTEAFF.